The entry below describes one TCR beta chain. The CDR3 spans 16 residues. In germline, CDR1 is MDHEN, CDR2 SYDVKM. The J segment lost 1 base and the V segment lost 4 bases, leaving 7 bases of the junction unmatched. The data derive from a study of blood T cell repertoires in COVID-19. Turning to the study itself: COVID-19 samples from acute and convalescent phases originated in the United States, Italy and Spain. Sample material is recorded as cDNA or gDNA derived from T cells, B-cell-depleted T cells, or PBMCs.

As handled by the study authors: Cell counts per sample came from amplifying reference gene primers. This table comes from immunoSEQ multiplex PCR, and its TCRdb copy is limited to in-frame clones, with some not included. Clone size and V and J calls were adopted from that table, with D and trimming inferred from the DNA. There are about 150,000 clones in the sample; 80% occur only once, and under 0.75% lies in the top ten. This TCR was sampled from a man aged 55 to 70 with acute or convalescent COVID-19. The sample was peripheral blood. The chain recombines TRBV28 with TRBJ1-3; the match to TRBD1 covers 7 bases. The CDR3 loop is CASSSGLTGSGNTIYF. Written as DNA, the CDR3 is TGTGCCAGCAGTTCAGGCCTGACAGGGTCTGGAAACACCATATATTTT.